In its sample, the clone carrying this T cell receptor beta chain was seen a few times. The CDR3 consists of 16 residues. After removal of 4 bases from V and 1 base from J, the junction contained 5 bases not matched to a gene. Germline V gene lookup returns CDR1 SGHKS and CDR2 YYEKEE (reference sequence). The record originates from a study of PD-1 blockade in classical Hodgkin lymphoma. Time point of the sample: cycle 4 day 1 (C4D1), after 6 weeks of nivolumab. Autologous stem cell transplantation was followed by relapse in every patient, and brentuximab vedotin exposure varied. Clones were read by immunoSEQ multiplex PCR, and TCRdb kept only the in-frame ones, dropping some. The sample contains about 22,000 clones, about 73% of which appear only once.

This chain links TRBV5-5 with TRBJ2-3; 11 bases are shared with TRBD2. The source material was peripheral blood mononuclear cells (PBMCs), sampled before the fourth cycle of nivolumab. The sequence came from a human donor with classical Hodgkin lymphoma. The CDR3 sequence: CASSGGTSGRTDTQYF. CDR3 nucleotides: TGTGCCAGCAGCGGGGGGACTAGCGGTCGCACAGATACGCAGTATTTT.